The subject of this entry is one TCR beta chain. Its matching antigen is unknown. One end of the junction varies from germline; a read error may be responsible. Germline V gene data show CDR1 as SGHNT and CDR2 as YENEEA. This CDR3 comprises 13 residues. The researchers obtained blood RNA from unsorted whole blood and also extracted germline DNA. Reverse transcription of roughly 0.45 ug total RNA with a constant-region primer produced TCR beta cDNA. TCR beta libraries came from three nested multiplex PCR rounds using slightly modified ARM-PCR. Amplification in the first two PCR rounds was performed using TRBV1-TRBV30 forward primers and a C-beta reverse primer for around 9 cycles each. TCRdb passed the multiplex PCR reads through MiXCR, listing each CDR3 protein once. The sample consists of 330,000 or so distinct CDR3 sequences, almost 65% of them appearing once. This entry comes from a study of tumor-infiltrating lymphocytes in primary liver carcinoma. At the level of the study: Donors underwent surgery for histopathologically diagnosed primary liver carcinoma. Aged between 30 and 69 years, the patients were men and women. Lesions, classed as T1-T3 N0M0, spanned about 4 to 10 cm across. Regarding the study as a whole: Unsorted bulk processing meant the study did not compare CD4+ and CD8+ repertoires.

Sequencing was carried out using peripheral blood. This chain uses TRBV11-3 with TRBJ2-2; weak D call: TRBD2 (5 bases). The receptor was derived from a man in his forties with primary liver carcinoma and hepatitis B virus infection. This CDR3 is CASCLAATGELFF. The CDR3 DNA follows: TGTGCCAGCTGCTTAGCTGCCACCGGGGAGCTGTTCTTT.